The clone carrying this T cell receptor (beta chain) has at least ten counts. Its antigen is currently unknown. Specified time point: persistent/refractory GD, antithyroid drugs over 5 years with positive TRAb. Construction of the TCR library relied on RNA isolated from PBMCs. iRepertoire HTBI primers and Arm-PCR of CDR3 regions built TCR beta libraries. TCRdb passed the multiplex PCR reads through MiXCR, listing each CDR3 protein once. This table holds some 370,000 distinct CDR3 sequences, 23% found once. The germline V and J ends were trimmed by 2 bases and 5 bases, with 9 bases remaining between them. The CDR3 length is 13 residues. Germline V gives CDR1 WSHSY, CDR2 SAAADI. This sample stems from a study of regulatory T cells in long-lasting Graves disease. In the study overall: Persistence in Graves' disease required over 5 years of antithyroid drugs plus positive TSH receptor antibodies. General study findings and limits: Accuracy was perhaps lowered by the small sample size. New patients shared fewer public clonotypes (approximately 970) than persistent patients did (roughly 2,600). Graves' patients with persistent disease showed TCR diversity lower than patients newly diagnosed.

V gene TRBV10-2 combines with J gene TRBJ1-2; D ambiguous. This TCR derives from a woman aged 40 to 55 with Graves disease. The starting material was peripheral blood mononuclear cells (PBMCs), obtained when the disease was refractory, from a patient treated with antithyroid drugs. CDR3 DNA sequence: TGCGCCAGCAGTGAGGACGTAGGATATGGCTACACCTTC. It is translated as CASSEDVGYGYTF.